This record concerns one TCR beta chain sequence. The record originates from a study of blood T cell repertoires in COVID-19. Overall study context: The United States, Italy and Spain supplied acute and convalescent COVID-19 samples. Sample material is recorded as cDNA or gDNA derived from T cells, B-cell-depleted T cells, or PBMCs.

The Seattle patients, enrolled during active infection, were followed longitudinally. Per the original data handling: Reference gene primers were amplified, and this amplification served to estimate nucleated cell counts. The assay was immunoSEQ multiplex PCR, and TCRdb's table has in-frame clones only and misses some. V and J calls plus clone size are reproduced from that table; the DNA served to infer D and trimming. Here the sample spans around 310,000 clones, roughly 90% being singletons. Source material: peripheral blood. The sequence was collected from a woman aged 40 to 50 with COVID-19, enrolled during active disease.

The CDR3 region has the DNA TGCGCCAGCAGCCAAGGGACAGGGAACTATGGCTACACCTTC. This codes for CASSQGTGNYGYTF. V gene TRBV4-1 combines with J gene TRBJ1-2; 8 bases map to TRBD1. Germline V gene sequence: CDR1 MGHRA, CDR2 YSYEKL. The CDR3 is 14 residues long. Trimming cost V 1 base and J 2 bases; bases outside gene matches: 0.